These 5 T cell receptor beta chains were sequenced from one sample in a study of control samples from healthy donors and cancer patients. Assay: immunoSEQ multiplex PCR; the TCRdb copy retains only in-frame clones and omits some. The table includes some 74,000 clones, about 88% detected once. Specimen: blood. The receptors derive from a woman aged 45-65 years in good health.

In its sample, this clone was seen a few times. This CDR3 is CASSPTEKIYEQYF. DNA for the CDR3: TGTGCCAGCTCACCGACGGAGAAGATCTACGAGCAGTACTTC. The chain joins TRBV18 to TRBJ2-7; no clear D gene. CDR1 is KGHSH, CDR2 LQKENI, per germline. V lost 3 bases and J 3 bases, leaving 12 bases between the germline ends. The CDR3 covers 14 residues.

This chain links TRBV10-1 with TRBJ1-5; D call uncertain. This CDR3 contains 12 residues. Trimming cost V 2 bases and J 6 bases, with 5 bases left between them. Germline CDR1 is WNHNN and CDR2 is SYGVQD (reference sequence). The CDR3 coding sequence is TGCGCCAGCAGTGAGCTAGGTCAGCCCCAGCATTTT. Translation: CASSELGQPQHF.

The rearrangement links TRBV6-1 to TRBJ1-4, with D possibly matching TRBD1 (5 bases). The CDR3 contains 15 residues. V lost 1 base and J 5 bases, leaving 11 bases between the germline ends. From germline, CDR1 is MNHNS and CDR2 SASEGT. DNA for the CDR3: TGTGCCAGCAGTGAAGTTAGGGGTTGGAATGAAAAACTGTTTTTT. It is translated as CASSEVRGWNEKLFF.

As DNA, the CDR3 is TGTGCCAGCAGCAAAGAGTCAGGGTCTGGGGCCAACGTCCTGACTTTC. This sequence encodes CASSKESGSGANVLTF. This rearrangement joins TRBV21-1 to TRBJ2-6; the D call of TRBD1 is as the table states it, not checked on the DNA. TRBV21-1 is labeled a pseudogene. This CDR3 is built from 16 residues.

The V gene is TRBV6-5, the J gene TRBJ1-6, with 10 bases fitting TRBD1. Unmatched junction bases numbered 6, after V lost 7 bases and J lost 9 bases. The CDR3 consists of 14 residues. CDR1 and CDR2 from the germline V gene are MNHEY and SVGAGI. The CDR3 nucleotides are TGTGCCAGCAAGGAGGGACAGGGGACTTCACCCCTCCACTTT. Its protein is CASKEGQGTSPLHF.